These T cell receptor beta chains were read from a single sample in a study of T cell responses to AZD1222 COVID-19 vaccine. Here immunoSEQ multiplex PCR was the method, and the copy in TCRdb shows in-frame clones only, minus some. The sample has approximately 100,000 clones, 80% to 90% seen once; the top ten hold 20%. Sequences were derived from peripheral blood, sampled on day 0 of AZD1222 vaccination. The receptors stem from an adult in good health. Both conserved end residues are part of each CDR3. Fields, in order: CDR3 DNA, CDR3 protein, V gene, clone size, J gene, CDR3 length, D gene. D genes are given only for firm matches. The size field is filled for only some rows; it gives once, few, many or a size class.

cdr3_nt: TGTGCCAGCAGCCCACAATCTGGCATTGGCCCCCTCCACTTT; cdr3_aa: CASSPQSGIGPLHF; v_call: TRBV11-2; clone_size: NA; j_call: TRBJ1-6; cdr3_length: 14; d_call: NA
cdr3_nt: TGTGCCAGCAGCGCAGGAGTCCTGAACACCGGGGAGCTGTTTTTT; cdr3_aa: CASSAGVLNTGELFF; v_call: TRBV9; clone_size: NA; j_call: TRBJ2-2; cdr3_length: 15; d_call: NA
cdr3_nt: TGCGCCAGCAGCTTCCTAGGGGAAGAGACCCAGTACTTC; cdr3_aa: CASSFLGEETQYF; v_call: TRBV5-1; clone_size: NA; j_call: TRBJ2-5; cdr3_length: 13; d_call: NA
cdr3_nt: TGTGCCATCAGTGAGTCTGGGCTTAACTCTGGGGCCAACGTCCTGACTTTC; cdr3_aa: CAISESGLNSGANVLTF; v_call: TRBV10-3; clone_size: NA; j_call: TRBJ2-6; cdr3_length: 17; d_call: NA
cdr3_nt: TGTGCCAGCAGCTGGGGGACACTAAATCAGCCCCAGCATTTT; cdr3_aa: CASSWGTLNQPQHF; v_call: TRBV7-9; clone_size: NA; j_call: TRBJ1-5; cdr3_length: 14; d_call: NA
cdr3_nt: TGTGCCAGCAGCTTAGGGGTCGGGGAGCTGTTTTTT; cdr3_aa: CASSLGVGELFF; v_call: TRBV11-2; clone_size: NA; j_call: TRBJ2-2; cdr3_length: 12; d_call: NA
cdr3_nt: TGCGCCAGCAGCCAAGCCCCCCACTACGAGCAGTACTTC; cdr3_aa: CASSQAPHYEQYF; v_call: TRBV4-1; clone_size: NA; j_call: TRBJ2-7; cdr3_length: 13; d_call: NA
cdr3_nt: TGTGCCAGCAGGGACATCCTGACCCTCACAGATACGCAGTATTTT; cdr3_aa: CASRDILTLTDTQYF; v_call: TRBV6-6; clone_size: NA; j_call: TRBJ2-3; cdr3_length: 15; d_call: NA
cdr3_nt: TGTGCCAGCAGCCAAGTAACAGCCTCCGGCTACACCTTC; cdr3_aa: CASSQVTASGYTF; v_call: TRBV14; clone_size: NA; j_call: TRBJ1-2; cdr3_length: 13; d_call: NA
cdr3_nt: TGTGCCAGCAGTTCGGGAGTTGGAAACACCATATATTTT; cdr3_aa: CASSSGVGNTIYF; v_call: TRBV28; clone_size: NA; j_call: TRBJ1-3; cdr3_length: 13; d_call: NA
cdr3_nt: TGTGCCAGCAGTTACCTCCGGGGGGCTGAAGCTTTCTTT; cdr3_aa: CASSYLRGAEAFF; v_call: TRBV6-2/TRBV6-3; clone_size: NA; j_call: TRBJ1-1; cdr3_length: 13; d_call: NA
cdr3_nt: TGTGCTAGCAGCTTGGGGCTGAGCGGGGGGGTATACAATGAGCAGTTCTTC; cdr3_aa: CASSLGLSGGVYNEQFF; v_call: TRBV7-7; clone_size: NA; j_call: TRBJ2-1; cdr3_length: 17; d_call: TRBD2
cdr3_nt: TGTGCCAGCAGTCCTGTCGGGGAGACCCAGTACTTC; cdr3_aa: CASSPVGETQYF; v_call: TRBV7-8; clone_size: NA; j_call: TRBJ2-5; cdr3_length: 12; d_call: NA
cdr3_nt: TGCGCCAGCAGCTCCGCTCCCGCTAGCGGGGGGGCCACCCTTGGAGAGACCCAGTACTTC; cdr3_aa: CASSSAPASGGATLGETQYF; v_call: TRBV5-1; clone_size: NA; j_call: TRBJ2-5; cdr3_length: 20; d_call: TRBD2
cdr3_nt: TGTGCCAGCAGTTACTGGGGGACAATGAACACTGAAGCTTTCTTT; cdr3_aa: CASSYWGTMNTEAFF; v_call: TRBV6-2/TRBV6-3; clone_size: NA; j_call: TRBJ1-1; cdr3_length: 15; d_call: NA
cdr3_nt: TGTGCCAGCAGCCAAATACTGGGGAACACTGAAGCTTTCTTT; cdr3_aa: CASSQILGNTEAFF; v_call: TRBV7-2; clone_size: few; j_call: TRBJ1-1; cdr3_length: 14; d_call: NA
cdr3_nt: TGTGCTAGTGGTTTGGTTCCGGGGACAGAAAAACTGTTTTTT; cdr3_aa: CASGLVPGTEKLFF; v_call: TRBV12-5; clone_size: few; j_call: TRBJ1-4; cdr3_length: 14; d_call: NA
cdr3_nt: TGTGCCAGACTCGACCCTCACACCGGGGAGCTGTTTTTT; cdr3_aa: CARLDPHTGELFF; v_call: TRBV19; clone_size: NA; j_call: TRBJ2-2; cdr3_length: 13; d_call: NA
cdr3_nt: TGTGCCAGCAGTTTTCAGGACGGCGGCTACACCTTC; cdr3_aa: CASSFQDGGYTF; v_call: TRBV12-3/TRBV12-4; clone_size: NA; j_call: TRBJ1-2; cdr3_length: 12; d_call: NA
cdr3_nt: TGTGCCATCAGTGAGTCGACAGGGAGCCAGCCCCAGCATTTT; cdr3_aa: CAISESTGSQPQHF; v_call: TRBV10-3; clone_size: NA; j_call: TRBJ1-5; cdr3_length: 14; d_call: TRBD1
cdr3_nt: TGCGCCAGCAGCTTGGGAGGTAGCTCCAATGAGCAGTTCTTC; cdr3_aa: CASSLGGSSNEQFF; v_call: TRBV5-1; clone_size: once; j_call: TRBJ2-1; cdr3_length: 14; d_call: NA
cdr3_nt: TGTGCCAGCAGTTACGGGGCAGACATCTATGGCTACACCTTC; cdr3_aa: CASSYGADIYGYTF; v_call: TRBV6-5; clone_size: once; j_call: TRBJ1-2; cdr3_length: 14; d_call: NA
cdr3_nt: TGCAGCGTCCCGGCGGGGCCCTATGGCTACACCTTC; cdr3_aa: CSVPAGPYGYTF; v_call: TRBV29-1; clone_size: NA; j_call: TRBJ1-2; cdr3_length: 12; d_call: NA
cdr3_nt: TGTGCCAGCATCCTGCGGGAGGGCCCAGATACGCAGTATTTT; cdr3_aa: CASILREGPDTQYF; v_call: TRBV7-9; clone_size: few; j_call: TRBJ2-3; cdr3_length: 14; d_call: TRBD2
cdr3_nt: TGTGCCAGCAGCCCCGGAACGAGTGGGAATTCACCCCTCCACTTT; cdr3_aa: CASSPGTSGNSPLHF; v_call: TRBV7-9; clone_size: NA; j_call: TRBJ1-6; cdr3_length: 15; d_call: NA
cdr3_nt: TGCGCCAGCAGCCAAGTTGGGACAGGGTTGGATACGCAGTATTTT; cdr3_aa: CASSQVGTGLDTQYF; v_call: TRBV4-3; clone_size: NA; j_call: TRBJ2-3; cdr3_length: 15; d_call: TRBD1
cdr3_nt: TGTGCCAGCTCACCACGGGCGGAAACGCCCCAGCATTTT; cdr3_aa: CASSPRAETPQHF; v_call: TRBV18; clone_size: NA; j_call: TRBJ1-5; cdr3_length: 13; d_call: NA
cdr3_nt: TGCGCCAGCAGCTTGGTGTCCGCGGGTCTCTACGAGCAGTACTTC; cdr3_aa: CASSLVSAGLYEQYF; v_call: TRBV5-1; clone_size: NA; j_call: TRBJ2-7; cdr3_length: 15; d_call: NA
cdr3_nt: TGTGCCAGCAGAGTTGGGACTAGCGGAGGAGATACGCAGTATTTT; cdr3_aa: CASRVGTSGGDTQYF; v_call: TRBV7-2; clone_size: few; j_call: TRBJ2-3; cdr3_length: 15; d_call: TRBD2
cdr3_nt: TGTGCCAGCAGGCTACTAGCGGGGGGGCCCTACGAGCAGTACTTC; cdr3_aa: CASRLLAGGPYEQYF; v_call: TRBV6-5; clone_size: NA; j_call: TRBJ2-7; cdr3_length: 15; d_call: TRBD2
cdr3_nt: TGTGCCAGCAGTCCACCGGGACTAGCGGGAGGGCCTAACACCGGGGAGCTGTTTTTT; cdr3_aa: CASSPPGLAGGPNTGELFF; v_call: TRBV6-6; clone_size: NA; j_call: TRBJ2-2; cdr3_length: 19; d_call: TRBD2
cdr3_nt: TGTGCCAGCAGTCCCCGGGTTCCCCTCGAGCAGTACTTC; cdr3_aa: CASSPRVPLEQYF; v_call: TRBV6-5; clone_size: NA; j_call: TRBJ2-7; cdr3_length: 13; d_call: NA